Included here is one TCR beta chain sequence, with context. All enrollees were roughly 18 to 100 years old and from some 24 US areas. Participant reports of clinical history set cohort assignment. In the study's own analysis: Amplification of reference gene primers provided the estimated nucleated cell counts. Using immunoSEQ multiplex PCR, the repertoire was profiled, and TCRdb retains in-frame clones only, with some absent. The DNA gave D and trimming, while V, J and clone size come from that table. The top ten hold 2.5% to 4% of the sample, which has 250,000 or so clones, 88% seen once. This specimen belongs to a study of blood T cell repertoires in COVID-19. Study summary: Whether acute or convalescent, the COVID-19 samples came from the United States, Italy and Spain.

The CDR3 loop spans 16 amino acids. Trimming cost V 0 bases and J 4 bases; bases outside gene matches: 3. CDR1 SGHTA and CDR2 FQGNSA come from the germline V gene. The chain combines TRBV7-2 with TRBJ2-1; 10 bases align to TRBD1. What was sequenced was PBMCs or T cells enriched from blood (not recorded which). The receptor was isolated from a woman in her 40s who had been exposed to COVID-19. CDR3 bases: TGTGCCAGCAGCTTAGCTGGGACAGGGGCTTACAATGAGCAGTTCTTC. Its protein product is CASSLAGTGAYNEQFF.